A single T cell receptor beta chain is shown here with its context. Its antigen is currently unknown. TCRdb used MiXCR to reprocess the 5' RACE reads, holding one entry per CDR3 protein. Of 450,000 to 600,000 distinct CDR3 sequences in the sample, 20% to 25% were seen once. The data were obtained in a study of identical twins. Study observations and caveats: Twins' excess sharing was less marked for out-of-frame beta sequences.

Germline assignment: CDR1 SGHVS and CDR2 FQNEAQ. CDR3 length: 17 amino acids. The ends were cut back, 2 bases at V and 0 bases at J, with 17 bases in the middle. These data were also reused for a study on yellow fever vaccine responses in identical twins.

The chain links TRBV7-8 to TRBJ2-7, with D tentatively TRBD2 (6 bases). Material for sequencing was CD4+ T cells sorted from blood. The source of this sequence is a woman aged 18 to 35 in good health. The CDR3 protein is CASSLSGVVTPSYEQYF. CDR3 coding DNA: TGTGCCAGCAGCTTATCGGGAGTGGTGACACCCTCCTACGAGCAGTACTTC.